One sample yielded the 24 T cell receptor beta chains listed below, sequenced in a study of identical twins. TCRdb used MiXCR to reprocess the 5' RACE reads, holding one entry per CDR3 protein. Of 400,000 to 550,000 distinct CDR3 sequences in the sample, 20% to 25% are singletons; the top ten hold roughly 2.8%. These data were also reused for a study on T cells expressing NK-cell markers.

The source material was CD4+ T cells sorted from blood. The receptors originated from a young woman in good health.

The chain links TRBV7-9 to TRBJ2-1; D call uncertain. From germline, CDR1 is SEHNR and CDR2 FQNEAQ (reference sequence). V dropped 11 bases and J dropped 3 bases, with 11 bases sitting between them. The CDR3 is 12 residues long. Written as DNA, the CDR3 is TGTGCCTGCCCGACTCTCTACAATGAGCAGTTCTTC. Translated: CACPTLYNEQFF.

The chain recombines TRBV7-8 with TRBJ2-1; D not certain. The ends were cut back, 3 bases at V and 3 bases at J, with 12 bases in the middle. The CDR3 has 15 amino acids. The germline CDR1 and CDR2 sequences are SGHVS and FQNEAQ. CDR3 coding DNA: TGTGCCAGCAGCTTTTGGCGGCCCCTCTACAATGAGCAGTTCTTC. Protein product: CASSFWRPLYNEQFF.

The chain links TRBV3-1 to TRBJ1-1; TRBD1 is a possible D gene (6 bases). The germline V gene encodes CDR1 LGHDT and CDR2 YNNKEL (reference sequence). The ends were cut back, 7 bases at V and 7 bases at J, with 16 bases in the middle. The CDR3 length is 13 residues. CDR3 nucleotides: TGTGCCAGCACCCGGCGTGGGGGCCTTGAAGCTTTCTTT. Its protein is CASTRRGGLEAFF.

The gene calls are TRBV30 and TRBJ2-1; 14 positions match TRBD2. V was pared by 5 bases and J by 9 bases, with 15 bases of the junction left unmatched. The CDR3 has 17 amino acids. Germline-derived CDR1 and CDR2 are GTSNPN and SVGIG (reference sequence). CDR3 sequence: CAWVPWTSGGTHTEQFF. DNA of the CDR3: TGTGCCTGGGTCCCCTGGACTAGCGGGGGGACCCACACTGAGCAGTTCTTC.

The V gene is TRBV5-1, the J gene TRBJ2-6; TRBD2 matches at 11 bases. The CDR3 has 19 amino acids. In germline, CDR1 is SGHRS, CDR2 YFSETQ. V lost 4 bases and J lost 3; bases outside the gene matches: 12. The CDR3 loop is CASSLRGTSGRLGANVLTF. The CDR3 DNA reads TGCGCCAGCAGCCTTCGGGGTACTAGCGGGAGACTTGGGGCCAACGTCCTGACTTTC.

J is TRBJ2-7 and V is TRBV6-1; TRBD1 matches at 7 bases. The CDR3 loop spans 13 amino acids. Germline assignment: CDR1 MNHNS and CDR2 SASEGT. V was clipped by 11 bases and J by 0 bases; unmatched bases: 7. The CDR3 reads CAAGDRSSYEQYF. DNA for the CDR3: TGTGCCGCCGGGGACAGAAGCTCCTACGAGCAGTACTTC.

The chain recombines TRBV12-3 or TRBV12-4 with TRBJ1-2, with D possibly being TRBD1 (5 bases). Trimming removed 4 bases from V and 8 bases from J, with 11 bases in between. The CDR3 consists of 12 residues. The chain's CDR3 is CASSSRQTGYTF. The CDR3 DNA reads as TGTGCCAGCAGTTCTAGACAGACGGGCTACACCTTC.

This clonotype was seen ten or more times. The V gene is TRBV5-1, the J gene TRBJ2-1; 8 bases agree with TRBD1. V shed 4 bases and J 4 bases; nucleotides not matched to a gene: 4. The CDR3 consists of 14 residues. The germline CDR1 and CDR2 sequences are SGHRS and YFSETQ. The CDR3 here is CASSPGTGYNEQFF. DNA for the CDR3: TGCGCCAGCAGCCCGGGGACAGGATACAATGAGCAGTTCTTC.

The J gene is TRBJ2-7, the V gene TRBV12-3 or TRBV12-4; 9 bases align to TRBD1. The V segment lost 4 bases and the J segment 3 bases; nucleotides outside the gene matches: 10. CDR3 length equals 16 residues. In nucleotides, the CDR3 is TGTGCCAGCAGTTCCACCCCGGGACAGGGAGACTACGAGCAGTACTTC. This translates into CASSSTPGQGDYEQYF.

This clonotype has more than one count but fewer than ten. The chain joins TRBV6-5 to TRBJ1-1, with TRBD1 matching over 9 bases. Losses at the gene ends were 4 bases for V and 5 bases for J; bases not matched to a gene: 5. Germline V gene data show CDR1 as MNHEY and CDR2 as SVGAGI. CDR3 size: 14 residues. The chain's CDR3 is CASSSLTGGTEAFF. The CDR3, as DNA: TGTGCCAGCAGTTCGCTGACAGGGGGAACTGAAGCTTTCTTT.

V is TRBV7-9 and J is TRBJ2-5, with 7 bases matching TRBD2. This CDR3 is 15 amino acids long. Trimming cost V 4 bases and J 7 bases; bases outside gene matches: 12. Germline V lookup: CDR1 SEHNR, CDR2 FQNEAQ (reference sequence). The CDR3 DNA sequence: TGTGCCAGCAGCTATCTGAGCGGGGCCTTGGGGACCCAGTACTTC. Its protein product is CASSYLSGALGTQYF.

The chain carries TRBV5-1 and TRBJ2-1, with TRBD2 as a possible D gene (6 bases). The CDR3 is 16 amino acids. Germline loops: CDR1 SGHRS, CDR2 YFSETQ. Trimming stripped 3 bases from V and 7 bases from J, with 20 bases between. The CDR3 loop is CASSSLLASVVNEQFF. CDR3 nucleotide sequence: TGCGCCAGCAGCTCCCTACTAGCATCGGTAGTAAATGAGCAGTTCTTC.

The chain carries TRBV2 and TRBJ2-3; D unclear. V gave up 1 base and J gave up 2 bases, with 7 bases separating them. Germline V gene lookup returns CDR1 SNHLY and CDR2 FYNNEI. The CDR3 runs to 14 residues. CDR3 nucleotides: TGTGCCAGCAGTGAAGGGCAGACCACAGATACGCAGTATTTT. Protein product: CASSEGQTTDTQYF.

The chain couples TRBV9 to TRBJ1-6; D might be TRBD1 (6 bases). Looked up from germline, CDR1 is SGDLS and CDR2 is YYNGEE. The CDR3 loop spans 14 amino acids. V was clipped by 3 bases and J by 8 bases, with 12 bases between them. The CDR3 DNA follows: TGTGCCAGCAGCGACCACAGGGCGGATTCACCCCTCCACTTT. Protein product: CASSDHRADSPLHF.

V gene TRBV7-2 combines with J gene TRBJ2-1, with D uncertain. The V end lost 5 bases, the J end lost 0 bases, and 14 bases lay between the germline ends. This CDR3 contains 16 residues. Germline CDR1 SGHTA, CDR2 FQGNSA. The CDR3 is CASSLSTWSSYNEQFF. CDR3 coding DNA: TGTGCCAGCAGCCTCAGCACTTGGAGCTCCTACAATGAGCAGTTCTTC.

The CDR3 is CASSRGTTTYGYTF. DNA of the CDR3: TGCGCCAGCAGCCGCGGGACCACAACCTATGGCTACACCTTC. The chain joins TRBV4-3 to TRBJ1-2; D is possibly TRBD1 (5 bases). The CDR3 is made up of 14 amino acids. Germline CDR1 is LGHNA and CDR2 is YSLEER. V was pared by 4 bases and J by 4 bases, with 13 bases between.

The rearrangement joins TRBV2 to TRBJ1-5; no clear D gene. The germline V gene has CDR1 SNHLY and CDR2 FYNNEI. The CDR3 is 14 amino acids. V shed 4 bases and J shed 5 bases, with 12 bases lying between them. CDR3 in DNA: TGTGCCAGCAGTGCGCAGATTCGCTATCAGCCCCAGCATTTT. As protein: CASSAQIRYQPQHF.

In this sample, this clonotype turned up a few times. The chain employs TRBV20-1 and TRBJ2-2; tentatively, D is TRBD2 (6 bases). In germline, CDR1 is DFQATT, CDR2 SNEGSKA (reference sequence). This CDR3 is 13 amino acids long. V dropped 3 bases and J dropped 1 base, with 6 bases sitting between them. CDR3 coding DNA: TGCAGTGCTAGGCGGGGGAACACCGGGGAGCTGTTTTTT. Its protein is CSARRGNTGELFF.

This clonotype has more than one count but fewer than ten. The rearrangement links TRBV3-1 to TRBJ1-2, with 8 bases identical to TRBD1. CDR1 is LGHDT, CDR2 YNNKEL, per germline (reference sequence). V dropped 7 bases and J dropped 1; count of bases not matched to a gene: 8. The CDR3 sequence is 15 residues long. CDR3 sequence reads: CASTQGDRNNYGYTF. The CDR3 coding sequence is TGTGCCAGCACCCAGGGGGACAGGAATAACTATGGCTACACCTTC.

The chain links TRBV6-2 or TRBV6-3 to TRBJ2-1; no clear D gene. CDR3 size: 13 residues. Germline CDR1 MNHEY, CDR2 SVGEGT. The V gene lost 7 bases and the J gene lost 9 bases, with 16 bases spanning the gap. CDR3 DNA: TGTGCCAGCAACATGCGGTCTTCGGGTGAGCAGTTCTTC. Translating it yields CASNMRSSGEQFF.

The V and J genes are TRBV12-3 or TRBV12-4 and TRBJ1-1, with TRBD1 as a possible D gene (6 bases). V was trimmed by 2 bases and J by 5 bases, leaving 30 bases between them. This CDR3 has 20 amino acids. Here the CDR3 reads CASSLRGGTRGVGFVTEAFF. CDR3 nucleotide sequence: TGTGCCAGCAGTTTACGGGGGGGTACCAGGGGCGTCGGCTTTGTGACTGAAGCTTTCTTT.

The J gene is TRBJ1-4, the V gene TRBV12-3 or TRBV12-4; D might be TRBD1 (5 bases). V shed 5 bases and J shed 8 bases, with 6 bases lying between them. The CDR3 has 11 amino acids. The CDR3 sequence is CASSRDEKLFF. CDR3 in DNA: TGTGCCAGCAGTCGGGACGAAAAACTGTTTTTT.

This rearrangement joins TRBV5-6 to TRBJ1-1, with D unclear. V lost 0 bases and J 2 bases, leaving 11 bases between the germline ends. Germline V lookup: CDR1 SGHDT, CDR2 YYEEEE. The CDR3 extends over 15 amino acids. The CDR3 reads CASSLAPGSNTEAFF. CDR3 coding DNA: TGTGCCAGCAGCTTGGCCCCAGGTTCAAACACTGAAGCTTTCTTT.

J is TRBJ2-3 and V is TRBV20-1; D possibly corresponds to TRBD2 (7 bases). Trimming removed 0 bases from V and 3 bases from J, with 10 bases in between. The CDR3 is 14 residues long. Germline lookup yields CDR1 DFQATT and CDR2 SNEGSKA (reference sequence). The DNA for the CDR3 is TGCAGTGCTAGAGAGGGGGGGCGAACAGATACGCAGTATTTT. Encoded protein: CSAREGGRTDTQYF.